Listed below are T cell receptor beta chains from one sample, sequenced in a study of blood T cell repertoires in COVID-19. Measured with immunoSEQ multiplex PCR; TCRdb has only the in-frame clones, and not every one. Of roughly 110,000 clones in the sample, less than 85% were seen once. Sequencing used peripheral blood. These receptors originate from a woman aged 60-75 years with acute or convalescent COVID-19. The CDR3 runs from the conserved cysteine through the conserved F or W. The D gene is left open where the match is weak. Expanded clones are given a class, and other clones once, few, many or no size at all.

abundance,len,j_gene,v_gene,d_gene,CDR3aa,CDR3nt
NA,15,TRBJ1-3,TRBV27,TRBD1,CASSRTGMPGNTIYF,TGTGCCAGCAGTAGGACAGGGATGCCCGGAAACACCATATATTTT
NA,13,TRBJ1-3,TRBV6-5,NA,CASSSRAGNTIYF,TGTGCCAGCAGTTCCAGGGCTGGAAACACCATATATTTT
NA,14,TRBJ2-2,TRBV11-3,NA,CASSRGQSTGELFF,TGTGCCAGCAGCCGCGGACAGAGCACCGGGGAGCTGTTTTTT
NA,15,TRBJ1-1,TRBV18,NA,CASSPPSGVDTEAFF,TGTGCCAGCTCACCACCCTCAGGGGTTGATACTGAAGCTTTCTTT
NA,14,TRBJ1-1,TRBV19,TRBD1,CASPPRDRVTEAFF,TGTGCCAGCCCGCCCCGGGACAGGGTCACTGAAGCTTTCTTT
NA,15,TRBJ2-2,TRBV19,NA,CASTLGGANTGELFF,TGTGCCAGTACCCTCGGGGGAGCGAACACCGGGGAGCTGTTTTTT
NA,16,TRBJ2-1,TRBV24-1,TRBD2,CATSGGRAESYNEQFF,TGTGCCACCAGTGGTGGGAGGGCCGAGTCCTACAATGAGCAGTTCTTC
NA,13,TRBJ1-2,TRBV11-2,TRBD1,CATTSGQSYGYTF,TGTGCCACAACCTCGGGACAGTCCTATGGCTACACCTTC
NA,15,TRBJ2-1,TRBV5-1,TRBD2,CASSPSGSSYNEQFF,TGCGCCAGCAGCCCTAGCGGAAGCTCCTACAATGAGCAGTTCTTC
NA,15,TRBJ1-2,TRBV19,TRBD1,CASSLWTGHNYGYTF,TGTGCCAGTAGCCTCTGGACAGGACATAACTATGGCTACACCTTC
NA,14,TRBJ2-3,TRBV7-2,TRBD2,CASRDAGGTDTQYF,TGTGCCAGCAGAGACGCGGGGGGCACAGATACGCAGTATTTT
NA,13,TRBJ1-2,TRBV19,TRBD1,CASSPGQVYGYTF,TGTGCCAGTAGTCCGGGACAGGTCTATGGCTACACCTTC
NA,18,TRBJ2-4,TRBV11-2,TRBD2,CASSRRTLAGAAKNIQYF,TGTGCCAGCAGCCGGCGGACACTAGCGGGGGCTGCCAAAAACATTCAGTACTTC
NA,16,TRBJ1-2,TRBV18,TRBD1,CASSPETGAQFYGYTF,TGTGCCAGCTCACCGGAGACAGGGGCCCAATTCTATGGCTACACCTTC
NA,14,TRBJ1-2,TRBV19,TRBD1,CASSLRDSRYGYTF,TGTGCCAGTAGTTTAAGGGACAGTCGCTATGGCTACACCTTC
NA,17,TRBJ1-2,TRBV2,TRBD1,CASSVSIGTGVSYGYTF,TGTGCCAGCAGCGTTAGCATAGGGACAGGGGTCTCCTATGGCTACACCTTC
NA,14,TRBJ1-2,TRBV6-1,NA,CASSEVATNLRPTF,TGTGCCAGCAGTGAAGTAGCAACCAATCTAAGGCCCACCTTC
NA,13,TRBJ2-3,TRBV14,TRBD2,CASSGLATDTQYF,TGTGCCAGCAGCGGACTAGCTACAGATACGCAGTATTTT
NA,21,TRBJ2-1,TRBV27,TRBD2,CASSLLGYGLAGLSGYNEQFF,TGTGCCAGCAGTTTATTAGGATACGGACTAGCGGGATTGTCGGGCTACAATGAGCAGTTCTTC
NA,15,TRBJ1-5,TRBV5-1,NA,CASSLTGDSNQPQHF,TGCGCCAGCAGCTTGACAGGCGATAGCAATCAGCCCCAGCATTTT
NA,14,TRBJ1-1,TRBV5-1,TRBD1,CASSLDRGNTEAFF,TGCGCCAGCAGCTTGGACAGGGGGAACACTGAAGCTTTCTTT
NA,15,TRBJ2-3,TRBV7-2,TRBD1,CASSPTRGMADTQYF,TGTGCCAGCAGCCCGACCAGGGGGATGGCAGATACGCAGTATTTT
NA,13,TRBJ1-2,TRBV6-5,NA,CASSIDRYYGYTF,TGTGCCAGCAGCATCGACAGGTACTATGGCTACACCTTC
once,13,TRBJ1-1,TRBV5-1,NA,CASSLQGNTEAFF,TGCGCCAGCAGCTTACAGGGTAACACTGAAGCTTTCTTT
NA,15,TRBJ1-2,TRBV7-9,NA,CASSLSEGRTYGYTF,TGTGCCAGCAGCTTATCGGAGGGGCGCACCTATGGCTACACCTTC
NA,17,TRBJ2-1,TRBV5-6,TRBD2,CASSFPRLAEPLNEQFF,TGTGCCAGCAGCTTTCCCAGACTAGCGGAACCCCTCAATGAGCAGTTCTTC
NA,13,TRBJ2-5,TRBV7-9,NA,CASSLDIQETQYF,TGTGCCAGCAGCTTGGACATACAAGAGACCCAGTACTTC
NA,15,TRBJ2-3,TRBV5-1,NA,CASSLMPGSKDTQYF,TGCGCCAGCAGCTTGATGCCGGGATCGAAAGATACGCAGTATTTT
NA,14,TRBJ1-2,TRBV7-9,NA,CASSLKGLEWGYTF,TGTGCCAGCAGCTTGAAAGGACTGGAGTGGGGCTACACCTTC
NA,17,TRBJ1-3,TRBV3-1/TRBV3-2,NA,CASSQDSDTFSGNTIYF,TGTGCCAGCAGCCAAGATTCAGACACCTTCTCTGGAAACACCATATATTTT
NA,16,TRBJ2-3,TRBV3-1/TRBV3-2,TRBD2,CASSQPAGSSTDTQYF,TGTGCCAGCAGCCAGCCAGCGGGGTCTAGCACAGATACGCAGTATTTT
NA,15,TRBJ2-1,TRBV29-1,NA,CSVDSSIFPYNEQFF,TGCAGCGTTGATTCTAGCATTTTCCCCTACAATGAGCAGTTCTTC
NA,15,TRBJ2-7,TRBV11-1,TRBD1,CASSLNRGRFHEQYF,TGTGCCAGCAGCTTAAACAGGGGTAGATTCCACGAGCAGTACTTC
NA,12,TRBJ1-5,TRBV2,NA,CASKEDNQPQHF,TGTGCCAGCAAGGAGGACAATCAGCCCCAGCATTTT
NA,15,TRBJ2-3,TRBV27,TRBD2,CASSPLAGVADTQYF,TGTGCCAGCAGCCCCCTAGCGGGAGTGGCAGATACGCAGTATTTT
NA,17,TRBJ2-1,TRBV19,TRBD2,CASKGLAGGPSYNEQFF,TGTGCCAGTAAGGGACTAGCGGGAGGGCCTTCCTACAATGAGCAGTTCTTC
NA,11,TRBJ2-7,TRBV20-1,TRBD1,CSATGADKQYF,TGCAGTGCAACAGGGGCCGATAAGCAGTACTTC
once,17,TRBJ2-1,TRBV5-4,TRBD2,CASSFPWTSGRKVEQFF,TGTGCCAGCAGCTTCCCGTGGACTAGCGGGAGAAAGGTTGAGCAGTTCTTC
NA,15,TRBJ1-2,TRBV29-1,TRBD1,CSVHRSGQGVVGYTF,TGCAGCGTCCACCGTTCGGGACAGGGGGTGGTTGGCTACACCTTC
NA,16,TRBJ2-7,TRBV6-1,TRBD2,CASSEGGVAGPYEQYF,TGTGCCAGCAGTGAAGGCGGGGTAGCGGGGCCCTACGAGCAGTACTTC
NA,17,TRBJ1-2,TRBV19,TRBD1,CASSMMGTGGAGRGYTF,TGTGCCAGTAGTATGATGGGGACAGGGGGCGCTGGACGGGGCTACACCTTC
NA,14,TRBJ1-4,TRBV6-1,NA,CASSEELTNEKLFF,TGTGCCAGCAGTGAAGAACTCACTAATGAAAAACTGTTTTTT
few,13,TRBJ1-1,TRBV19,NA,CASSISGFFEAFF,TGTGCCAGTAGTATTTCTGGCTTTTTTGAAGCTTTCTTT
few,13,TRBJ1-5,TRBV12-3/TRBV12-4,NA,CASTRGTTQPQHF,TGTGCCAGCACCCGTGGCACAACCCAGCCCCAGCATTTT
NA,18,TRBJ1-6,TRBV3-1/TRBV3-2,NA,CASSQGRDIPSYNSPLHF,TGTGCCAGCAGCCAGGGCCGGGACATCCCTTCCTATAATTCACCCCTCCACTTT
few,16,TRBJ2-7,TRBV18,TRBD2,CASSPVLADYSYEQYF,TGTGCCAGCTCACCGGTACTAGCGGATTACTCCTACGAGCAGTACTTC
NA,11,TRBJ1-5,TRBV29-1,NA,CSVGGEGPQHF,TGCAGCGTTGGGGGGGAGGGGCCCCAGCATTTT
NA,12,TRBJ2-3,TRBV2,NA,CASSDNTDTQYF,TGTGCCAGCAGTGATAACACAGATACGCAGTATTTT
NA,15,TRBJ1-1,TRBV10-2,NA,CASSESSHMNTEAFF,TGCGCCAGCAGTGAGTCGTCGCACATGAACACTGAAGCTTTCTTT
NA,12,TRBJ1-6,TRBV5-6,NA,CASTAGVSPLHF,TGTGCCAGCACCGCGGGGGTTTCACCCCTCCACTTT
NA,18,TRBJ2-3,TRBV5-1,TRBD2,CASSLRSSGSLSGDTQYF,TGCGCCAGCAGCCTAAGGTCTAGCGGGAGTCTGTCGGGAGATACGCAGTATTTT
NA,16,TRBJ1-5,TRBV4-2,TRBD1,CASSRPRDRDNQPQHF,TGTGCCAGCAGCCGACCCCGAGACAGGGACAATCAGCCCCAGCATTTT
NA,13,TRBJ2-7,TRBV6-6,TRBD2,CASRGGEIYEQYF,TGTGCCAGCAGGGGGGGGGAAATCTACGAGCAGTACTTC